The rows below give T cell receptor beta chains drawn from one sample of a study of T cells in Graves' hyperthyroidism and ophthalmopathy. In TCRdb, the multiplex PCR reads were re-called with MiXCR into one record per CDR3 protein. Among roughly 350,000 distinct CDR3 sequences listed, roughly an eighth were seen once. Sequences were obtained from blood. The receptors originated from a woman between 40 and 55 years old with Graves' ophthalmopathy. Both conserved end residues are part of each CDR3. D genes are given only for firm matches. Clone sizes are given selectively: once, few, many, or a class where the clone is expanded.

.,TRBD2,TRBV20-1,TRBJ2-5,TGCAGTGCTCCTCGCGCAGGACTAGCGGAGACCCAGTACTTC,CSAPRAGLAETQYF
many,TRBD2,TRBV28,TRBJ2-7,TGTGCCAGCAGTTTGACTAGCGGGAAATACGAGCAGTACTTC,CASSLTSGKYEQYF
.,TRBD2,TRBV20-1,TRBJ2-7,TGCAGTGCTAGCTCTAGCGGGAAATACGAGCAGTACTTC,CSASSSGKYEQYF
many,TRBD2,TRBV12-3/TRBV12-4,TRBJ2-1,TGTGCCAGCAGTTTCTCACCGACTAGCGGGGGCCTAAAGGCATCCTACAATGAGCAGTTCTTC,CASSFSPTSGGLKASYNEQFF
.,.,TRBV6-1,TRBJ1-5,TGTGCCAGCAGTGAAGAAAGAGGGGGACTCGGTTATCAGCCCCAGCATTTT,CASSEERGGLGYQPQHF
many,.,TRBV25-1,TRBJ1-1,TGTGCCAGCAGTCTTTCCATTTACACTGAAGCTTTCTTT,CASSLSIYTEAFF
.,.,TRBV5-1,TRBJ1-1,TGCGCCAGCAGCCCAGGAACCCCAGAAGCTTTCTTT,CASSPGTPEAFF
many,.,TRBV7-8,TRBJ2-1,TGTGCCAGCAGCTTGGACGGAGTCTCCTACAATGAGCAGTTCTTC,CASSLDGVSYNEQFF
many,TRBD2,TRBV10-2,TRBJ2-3,TGCGCTTGTAGCGGGGGGGCCTTAGGAGATACGCAGTATTTT,CACSGGALGDTQYF
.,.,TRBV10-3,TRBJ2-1,TGTGCCATACGAAGCAGGGTCCAGTCCAGGGGATTTAGTGAGCAGTTCTTC,CAIRSRVQSRGFSEQFF
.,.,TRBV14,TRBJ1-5,TGTGCCAGCAGCCAAGGCGTACAGCCCCAGCATTTT,CASSQGVQPQHF
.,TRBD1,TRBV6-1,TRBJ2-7,TGTGCCAGTCTCGGGACAGGGACCTACGAGCAGTACTTC,CASLGTGTYEQYF
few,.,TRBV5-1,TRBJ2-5,TGCGCCAGCAGCCCAGGACAGCTTGGCAGGGAGACCCAGTACTTC,CASSPGQLGRETQYF
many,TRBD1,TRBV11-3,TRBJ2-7,TGTGCCAGCAGCTTTGGGGACAGGGGACTCTACGAGCAGTACTTC,CASSFGDRGLYEQYF
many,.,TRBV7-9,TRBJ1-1,TGTGCCAGCAGCCCGACAGCTAACACTGAAGCTTTCTTT,CASSPTANTEAFF